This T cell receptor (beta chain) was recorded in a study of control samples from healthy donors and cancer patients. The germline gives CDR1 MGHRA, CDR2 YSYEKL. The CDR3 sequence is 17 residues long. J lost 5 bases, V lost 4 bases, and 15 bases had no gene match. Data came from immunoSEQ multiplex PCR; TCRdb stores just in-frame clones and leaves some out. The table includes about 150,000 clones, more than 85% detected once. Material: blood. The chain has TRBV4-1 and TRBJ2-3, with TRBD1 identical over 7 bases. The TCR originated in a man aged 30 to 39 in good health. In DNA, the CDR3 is TGCGCCAGCAGCCGGTTACTCGGGGACAGAGATGGAGATACGCAGTATTTT. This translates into CASSRLLGDRDGDTQYF.